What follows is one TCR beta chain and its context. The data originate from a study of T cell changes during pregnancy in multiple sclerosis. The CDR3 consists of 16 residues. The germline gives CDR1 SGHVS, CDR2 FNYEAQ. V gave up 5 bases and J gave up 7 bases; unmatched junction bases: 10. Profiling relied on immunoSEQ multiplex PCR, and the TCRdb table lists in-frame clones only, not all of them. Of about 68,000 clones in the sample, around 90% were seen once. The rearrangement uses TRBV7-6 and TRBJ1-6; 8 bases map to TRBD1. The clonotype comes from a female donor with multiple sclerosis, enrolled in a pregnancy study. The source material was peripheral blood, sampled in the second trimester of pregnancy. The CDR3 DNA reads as TGTGCCAGCAGCCCACGGACAGGGACGGAAAATTCACCCCTCCACTTT. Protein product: CASSPRTGTENSPLHF.